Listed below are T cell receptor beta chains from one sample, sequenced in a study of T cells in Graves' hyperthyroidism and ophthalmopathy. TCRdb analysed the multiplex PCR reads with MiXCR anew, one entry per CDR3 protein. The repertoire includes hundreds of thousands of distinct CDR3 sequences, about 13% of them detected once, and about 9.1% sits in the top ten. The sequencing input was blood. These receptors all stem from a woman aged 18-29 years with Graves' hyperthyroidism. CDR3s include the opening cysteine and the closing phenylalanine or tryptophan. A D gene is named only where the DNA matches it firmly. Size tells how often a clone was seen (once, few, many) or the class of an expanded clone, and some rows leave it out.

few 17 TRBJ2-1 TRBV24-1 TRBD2 TGTGCCACCAGTGATATACCGGGGGGACTAACCTACAATGAGCAGTTCTTC CATSDIPGGLTYNEQFF
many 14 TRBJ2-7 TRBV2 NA TGTGCCAGCAGTGAAAGTCCCCCGACCTACGAGCAGTACTTC CASSESPPTYEQYF
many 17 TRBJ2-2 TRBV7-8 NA TGTGCCAGCAGCTCATTGGGGTCGACCGCGAACACCGGGGAGCTGTTTTTT CASSSLGSTANTGELFF
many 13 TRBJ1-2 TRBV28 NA TGTGCCAGCAGTTTACCCGAGGATACCTTCTACACCTTC CASSLPEDTFYTF
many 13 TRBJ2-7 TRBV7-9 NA TGTGCCAGCAGCCCACCTCGTACCTACGAGCAGTACTTC CASSPPRTYEQYF
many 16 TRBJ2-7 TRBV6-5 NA TGTGCCAGCAGTTACTCGTATGCAGGGCTAGCCTACGAGCAGTACTTC CASSYSYAGLAYEQYF
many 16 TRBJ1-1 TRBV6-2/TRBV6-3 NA TGTGCCAGCAGTTACCCCAAAGGAGCAACCCGATTCGAAGCTTTCTTT CASSYPKGATRFEAFF
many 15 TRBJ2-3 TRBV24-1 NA TGTGCCACCAGTGATTTGGGACGAAGCACAGATACGCAGTATTTT CATSDLGRSTDTQYF
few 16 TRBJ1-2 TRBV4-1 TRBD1 TGCGCCAGCAGCCAAGATGGTTGGGACAGGGGAGAAGGCTACACCTTC CASSQDGWDRGEGYTF
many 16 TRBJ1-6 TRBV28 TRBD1 TGTGCCAGCAGTTTCTGGGGACAGGGGAGGAATTCACCCCTCCACTTT CASSFWGQGRNSPLHF
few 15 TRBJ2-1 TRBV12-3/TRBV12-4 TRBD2 TGTGCCAGCAGTTTAGCACTAGCGGGGTACAATGAGCAGTTCTTC CASSLALAGYNEQFF
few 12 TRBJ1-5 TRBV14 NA TGTGCCAGCAGCCAAATCGACTGGACCCAGCATTTT CASSQIDWTQHF
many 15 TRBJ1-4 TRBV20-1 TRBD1 TGCAGTGCTAGAGATGCCGGGGGGACAGAAGAAAAACTGTTTTTT CSARDAGGTEEKLFF
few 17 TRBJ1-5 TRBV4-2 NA TGTGCCAGCAGCCAGGGTGGGGGTGCGGCGGGAGATGGGCCCCAGCATTTT CASSQGGGAAGDGPQHF
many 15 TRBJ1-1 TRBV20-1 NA TGCAGTGCTAGAGCCGGCGGGCAGATAAACACTGAAGCTTTCTTT CSARAGGQINTEAFF
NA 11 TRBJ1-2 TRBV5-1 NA TGCGCCAGCGCAGGGGACCTCGGCTACACCTTC CASAGDLGYTF
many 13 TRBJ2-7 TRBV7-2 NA TGTGCCAGCAGTTTTGAACTAACCTACGAGCAGTACTTC CASSFELTYEQYF
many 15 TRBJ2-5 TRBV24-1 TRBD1 TGTGCCACCAGCGAGAAGGACAGGGAGCGAGAGACCCAGTACTTC CATSEKDRERETQYF
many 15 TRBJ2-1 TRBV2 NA TGTGCCAGCAGTGAAGATCGGCGGGTTTCGAGTGAGCAGTTCTTC CASSEDRRVSSEQFF
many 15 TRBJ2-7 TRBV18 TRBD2 TGTGCCAGCTCACCCCGCCGGGGGGAATCCTACGAGCAGTACTTC CASSPRRGESYEQYF
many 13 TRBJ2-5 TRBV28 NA TGTGCCAGCAGCGACAGGCCCCTAGAGACCCAGTACTTC CASSDRPLETQYF
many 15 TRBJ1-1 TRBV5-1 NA TGCGCCAGCAGCTTGGCCCAGGGGTGGACGGTTGAAGCTTTCTTT CASSLAQGWTVEAFF
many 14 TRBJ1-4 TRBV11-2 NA TGTGCCAGCAGCTTAGACGGCAGGGTTGAAAAACTGTTTTTT CASSLDGRVEKLFF
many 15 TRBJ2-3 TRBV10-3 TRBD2 TGTGCCATCGCCCGGACTAGCACTTGGGGGGATACGCAGTATTTT CAIARTSTWGDTQYF
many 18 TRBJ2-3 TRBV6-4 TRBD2 TGTGCCAGCAGTGACTCGAGCGATGAGCGGGGGGGCACAGATACGCAGTATTTT CASSDSSDERGGTDTQYF
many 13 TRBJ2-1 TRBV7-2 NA TGTGCCAGCAGCACCGGGCGGGACAATGAGCAGTTCTTC CASSTGRDNEQFF
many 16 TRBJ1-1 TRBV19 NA TGTGCCAGCACCCCAGGCTCAGACGGAGCTTACACTGAAGCTTTCTTT CASTPGSDGAYTEAFF
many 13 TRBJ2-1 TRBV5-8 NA TGTGCCAGCAGCCAGTACGAGATAATAGAGCAGTTCTTC CASSQYEIIEQFF
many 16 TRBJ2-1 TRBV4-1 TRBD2 TGCGCCAGCAGCCCCGCGGGAGTCTCTTACGGCAATGAGCAGTTCTTC CASSPAGVSYGNEQFF
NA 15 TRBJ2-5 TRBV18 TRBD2 TGTGCCAGCTCACCGACTAGCGGGGCCCAAGAGACCCAGTACTTC CASSPTSGAQETQYF
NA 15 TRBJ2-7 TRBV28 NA TGTGCCAGCAGTTCCTTTACACCCGGCTCCTACGAGCAGTACTTC CASSSFTPGSYEQYF
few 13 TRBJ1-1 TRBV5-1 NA TGCGCCAGCAGCTTGGACTGGGGCACTGAAGCTTTCTTT CASSLDWGTEAFF
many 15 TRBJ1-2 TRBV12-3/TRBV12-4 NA TGTGCCAGCACACAAGCAACAGGGTCCCACTATGGCTACACCTTC CASTQATGSHYGYTF
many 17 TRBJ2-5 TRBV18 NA TGTGCCAGCTCACCACCAATACGTGAGGGCGGCGGGGAGACCCAGTACTTC CASSPPIREGGGETQYF
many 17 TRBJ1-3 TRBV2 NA TGTGCCAGCAGCCAGGACAGCCCGGGGATATCTGGAAACACCATATATTTT CASSQDSPGISGNTIYF
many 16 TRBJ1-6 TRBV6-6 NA TGTGCCAGCAGTTACTCATCGGTGGCGGGAAAATCACCCCTCCACTTT CASSYSSVAGKSPLHF
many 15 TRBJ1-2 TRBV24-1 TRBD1 TGTGCCACCAGTGATTCCGGACAGGGCGGATATGGCTACACCTTC CATSDSGQGGYGYTF
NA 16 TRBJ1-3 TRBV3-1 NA TGTGCCAGCAGCCAAGATCTCTGGGGCTCTGGAAACACCATATATTTT CASSQDLWGSGNTIYF
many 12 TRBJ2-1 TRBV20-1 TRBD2 TGCAGTGCTAAGGGACTAGTCGATGAGCAGTTCTTC CSAKGLVDEQFF
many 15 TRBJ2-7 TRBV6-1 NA TGTGCCAGCTTCAATCCCGGGCCCCGGGCCTTCGAGCAGTACTTC CASFNPGPRAFEQYF
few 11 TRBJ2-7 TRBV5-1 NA TGCGCCAGCAGCTTGGGGTACGTGCAGTACTTC CASSLGYVQYF
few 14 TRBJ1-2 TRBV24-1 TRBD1 TGTGCCACCAGTGAGCAGGGGGCCGACTATGGCTACACCTTC CATSEQGADYGYTF
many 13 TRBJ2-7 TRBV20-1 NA TGCAGTGCCCCCGGGACGGCTACCTACGAGCAGTACTTC CSAPGTATYEQYF
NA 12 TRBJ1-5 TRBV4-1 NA TGCGCCAGCAGCCACACCATGGGGTCCCAGCATTTT CASSHTMGSQHF
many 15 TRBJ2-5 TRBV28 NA TGTGCCAGCCTCTTGGGGGGACCTGGCCAAGAGACCCAGTACTTC CASLLGGPGQETQYF
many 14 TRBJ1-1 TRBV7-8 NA TGTGCCAGCAGTTGGACAGCCCTGAACACTGAAGCTTTCTTT CASSWTALNTEAFF
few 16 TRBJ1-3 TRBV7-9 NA TGTGCCAGCAGAGCTTCCGGGTCCCAATCAGGAAACACCATATATTTT CASRASGSQSGNTIYF
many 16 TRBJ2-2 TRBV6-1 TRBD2 TGTGCCAGCAGGCCTGCGGGAGCCACGAACACCGGGGAGCTGTTTTTT CASRPAGATNTGELFF
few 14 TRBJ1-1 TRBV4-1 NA TGCGCCAGCAGCCAAGGTGTCGAGAACACTGAAGCTTTCTTT CASSQGVENTEAFF
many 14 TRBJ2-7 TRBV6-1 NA TGTGCCAGCAGACTAGGACCTGGGGCGGGCGAGCAGTACTTC CASRLGPGAGEQYF